This record concerns one TCR beta chain sequence. What it binds is unknown. The junction and the germline gene differ at one end; a read error may be behind it. This sample is drawn from a study of T cells after yellow fever vaccination. Regarding the study as a whole: Abundant bulk-population clonotypes could contaminate the FACS-sorted repertoires.

MiXCR, applied by TCRdb to the 5' RACE reads, yields one record per CDR3 protein. The sample lists about 73,000 distinct CDR3 sequences, roughly 7.7% occurring once. The germline CDR1 and CDR2 sequences are LGHNA and YSLEER. This CDR3 is 14 amino acids long. V usage is TRBV4-3 and J usage is TRBJ2-2; tentative D call: TRBD2 (5 bases). This receptor was taken from a man in his thirties or forties who received the YFV17D yellow fever vaccine. The input for sequencing was CD8+ T cells sorted from PBMCs, taken on the day of the yellow fever booster vaccination. The CDR3 region has the DNA TGCGCCAGCAGCCAAGAGGGAGTCACCGTGGAGCTGTTTTTT. It translates to CASSQEGVTVELFF.